This passage covers 19 T cell receptor beta chains from one sample sequenced in a study. Via MiXCR, TCRdb re-called the 5' RACE reads, giving one row per CDR3 protein. The table shows tens of thousands of distinct CDR3 sequences, with 22% occurring only once. The sequencing input was memory CD4+ T cells sorted from a lymph node. Indicated subset: memory CD4+ T cells, CD4+CD45RO+CD25-. These receptors were collected from a female donor with breast cancer.

This clonotype rates as medium-sized. This chain links TRBV5-1 with TRBJ1-5, with a tentative D call TRBD1 (6 bases). CDR3 length: 14 residues. CDR1 is SGHRS, CDR2 YFSETQ, per germline. The V end lost 0 bases, the J end lost 2 bases, and 6 bases lay between the germline ends. CDR3: CASSLAGGNQPQHF. CDR3 nucleotides: TGCGCCAGCAGCTTGGCAGGGGGCAATCAGCCCCAGCATTTT.

This chain links TRBV7-9 with TRBJ2-3; no firm D call. Between the trimmed V and J ends, which lost 0 bases and 2 bases, there was a span of 6 bases. This CDR3 has 14 residues. The germline V gene has CDR1 SEHNR and CDR2 FQNEAQ (reference sequence). CDR3: CASSLALDTDTQYF. DNA for the CDR3: TGTGCCAGCAGCTTAGCCTTGGACACAGATACGCAGTATTTT.

This clonotype was detected only a few times. The chain is built from TRBV25-1 and TRBJ1-1, with D unresolved. Trimming took off 1 base at V and 4 bases at J, with 10 bases between the two ends. In germline, CDR1 is MGHDK, CDR2 SYGVNS. CDR3 length: 14 amino acids. Here the CDR3 DNA reads TGTGCCAGCAGTGAATTTCAGTCAGTCACTGAAGCTTTCTTT. This gives the protein CASSEFQSVTEAFF.

This clonotype has a handful of counts. The rearrangement uses TRBV20-1 and TRBJ1-6; no definite D call. The V gene's germline CDR1 is DFQATT and CDR2 SNEGSKA (reference sequence). The CDR3 sequence is 14 residues long. V was pared by 3 bases and J by 0 bases, with 6 bases between. In nucleotides, the CDR3 is TGCAGTGCTAGGGAGAGCTCCTATAATTCACCCCTCCACTTT. Protein product: CSARESSYNSPLHF.

The V call is TRBV5-1, the J call TRBJ1-1; the match to TRBD1 covers 10 bases. Germline V gene lookup returns CDR1 SGHRS and CDR2 YFSETQ. There are 16 residues in the CDR3. V was clipped by 3 bases and J by 0 bases; unmatched bases: 5. This chain's CDR3 is CASSWTGGTMNTEAFF. The CDR3 coding sequence is TGCGCCAGCAGCTGGACAGGGGGGACAATGAACACTGAAGCTTTCTTT.

This chain joins TRBV7-2 and TRBJ1-2, with D perhaps matching TRBD1 (5 bases). The CDR3 has 14 residues. Trimming cost V 1 base and J 5 bases, with 11 bases left between them. Germline CDR1 is SGHTA and CDR2 is FQGNSA. This CDR3 reads CASSLELQVYGYTF. The CDR3 bases are TGTGCCAGCAGCTTAGAACTACAGGTTTATGGCTACACCTTC.

This chain connects TRBV7-9 to TRBJ2-1; D assignment may be TRBD1 or TRBD2 (6 bases each). Per the germline V gene, CDR1 is SEHNR and CDR2 is FQNEAQ (reference sequence). The CDR3 totals 14 residues. CDR3 amino acids: CVSSLRGDGNEQFF. CDR3 bases: TGTGTAAGCAGCTTAAGGGGGGATGGGAATGAGCAGTTCTTC.

The table lists this clonotype with a few counts. With a much larger clone just one base away, this may be a read error. The chain couples TRBV5-6 to TRBJ1-4; D might be TRBD1 (5 bases). Germline loops: CDR1 SGHDT, CDR2 YYEEEE. This CDR3 is built from 14 residues. Trimming shortened V by 6 bases and J by 10 bases, and 19 bases separated the two germline ends. This chain's CDR3 is CASTSGTLGGKLFF. For the CDR3, the DNA is TGTGCCAGCACCTCCGGGACCCTGGGAGGAAAACTGTTTTTT.

This clonotype came up a few times. V usage is TRBV7-6 and J usage is TRBJ2-5; 11 bases map to TRBD2. There are 15 residues in the CDR3. Per the germline V gene, CDR1 is SGHVS and CDR2 is FNYEAQ. Unmatched junction bases numbered 7, after V lost 5 bases and J lost 5 bases. The CDR3 sequence: CASSTTSGVWETQYF. The DNA of the CDR3 is TGTGCCAGCAGCACGACTAGCGGGGTTTGGGAGACCCAGTACTTC.

This clonotype was found many times. V gene TRBV7-2 combines with J gene TRBJ2-3, with 8 nucleotides matching TRBD2. J was trimmed by 3 bases and V by 1 base; bases with no gene match: 12. Germline V gene data show CDR1 as SGHTA and CDR2 as FQGNSA. The CDR3 is made up of 18 amino acids. CDR3 loop: CASSLVSGSLFLTDTQYF. Written as DNA, the CDR3 is TGTGCCAGCAGCTTAGTAAGCGGGAGCCTATTTCTGACAGATACGCAGTATTTT.

The genes are TRBV5-1 and TRBJ1-1, with D unclear. Germline CDR1 is SGHRS and CDR2 is YFSETQ. The CDR3 is 13 residues long. Trimming cost V 1 base and J 4 bases, with 8 bases left between them. The CDR3 loop is CASSLNGGTEAFF. CDR3 DNA: TGCGCCAGCAGCTTGAACGGTGGCACTGAAGCTTTCTTT.

About this clonotype: This may arise from a read error, as a much more abundant clone is one base away. This rearrangement joins TRBV12-3 or TRBV12-4 to TRBJ2-7; D remains ambiguous. This CDR3 has 11 residues. Trimming took off 5 bases at V and 9 bases at J, with 11 bases between the two ends. The CDR3 here is CASSLRNGQYF. The CDR3 nucleotides read TGTGCCAGCAGTCTACGTAACGGGCAGTACTTC.

V is TRBV6-5 and J is TRBJ2-4; D remains ambiguous. CDR3 length: 16 residues. Germline assignment: CDR1 MNHEY and CDR2 SVGAGI. Trimming cost V 6 bases and J 0 bases, with 15 bases left between them. CDR3: CASRAGSGLAKNIQYF. As DNA, the CDR3 is TGTGCCAGCAGAGCCGGGTCAGGATTAGCCAAAAACATTCAGTACTTC.

The chain uses TRBV7-2 and TRBJ2-3, with 8 bases aligning to TRBD1. V lost 5 bases to trimming and J lost 2 bases; unmatched junction nucleotides: 6. There are 15 residues in the CDR3. CDR1 SGHTA and CDR2 FQGNSA come from the germline V gene. CDR3 amino acids: CASSAGQGLTDTQYF. CDR3 bases: TGTGCCAGCAGCGCCGGACAGGGACTCACAGATACGCAGTATTTT.

This chain joins TRBV7-9 and TRBJ2-5, with a weak D call TRBD2 (7 bases). The CDR3 totals 15 residues. V lost 4 bases to trimming and J lost 2 bases, with 14 bases between them. The germline CDR1 and CDR2 sequences are SEHNR and FQNEAQ (reference sequence). The chain's CDR3 is CASSSWGGRQETQYF. CDR3 DNA sequence: TGTGCCAGCAGCTCCTGGGGGGGGCGGCAAGAGACCCAGTACTTC.

The genes are TRBV5-4 and TRBJ2-1; 8 bases fit TRBD2. Germline values: CDR1 SGHNT, CDR2 YYREEE (reference sequence). With V trimmed by 4 bases and J by 6 bases, 12 bases remained unmatched. This CDR3 comprises 16 residues. The CDR3 sequence: CASSPAGVSGSNEQFF. The CDR3 DNA sequence: TGTGCCAGCAGCCCCGCAGGAGTCAGCGGGAGCAATGAGCAGTTCTTC.

The chain recombines TRBV28 with TRBJ1-2; D call uncertain. Germline values: CDR1 MDHEN, CDR2 SYDVKM. The CDR3 length is 14 residues. Trimming pared 2 bases from V and 5 bases from J, leaving 12 bases between. CDR3 region: CASSLATDGYGYTF. The DNA for the CDR3 is TGTGCCAGCAGTTTAGCCACCGACGGATATGGCTACACCTTC.

In the case of this clonotype: A much larger clone is a single base away; this may be a read error. V is TRBV6-5 and J is TRBJ2-2; D perhaps matches TRBD1 (6 bases). This CDR3 spans 13 amino acids. Trimming removed 10 bases from V and 5 bases from J, with 14 bases in between. Per germline, CDR1 MNHEY and CDR2 SVGAGI. CDR3 sequence: CATWDMLTGELFF. Written as DNA, the CDR3 is TGTGCCACCTGGGACATGTTGACCGGGGAGCTGTTTTTT.

The V gene is TRBV5-1, the J gene TRBJ1-5; TRBD1 aligns across 7 bases. This CDR3 has 15 amino acids. Losses at the gene ends were 0 bases for V and 2 bases for J; bases not matched to a gene: 2. Germline V CDR1 and CDR2: SGHRS, YFSETQ. The CDR3 region has the DNA TGCGCCAGCAGCTTGGATGGACAGGGCAATCAGCCCCAGCATTTT. Amino acids: CASSLDGQGNQPQHF.